This is a list of T cell receptor beta chains from one sample in a study of cytomegalovirus exposure and HLA in healthy donors. Assay: immunoSEQ multiplex PCR; the TCRdb copy retains only in-frame clones and omits some. This sample has 140,000 or so clones; over 70% occur once, and the top ten carry 1.5% to 2%. The sequencing input was PBMCs. These receptors all come from a woman in her 40s in good health and CMV-seronegative. Both conserved end residues are trimmed from each CDR3. The D gene is left open where the match is weak.

V	J	D	CDR3
TRBV11-2	TRBJ1-2	TRBD1	ASSLLEGQGGYGYT
TRBV14	TRBJ2-1	.	ASSRLRTASYNEQF
TRBV10-3	TRBJ2-1	TRBD2	AISEFLTSGGGNEQF
TRBV7-7	TRBJ2-1	TRBD2	ASSQRTSGNYNEQF
TRBV29-1	TRBJ2-1	TRBD1	SVDRGPTLLRSYNEQF
TRBV18	TRBJ1-6	.	ASGQSSYNSPLH
TRBV28	TRBJ2-3	TRBD2	ASSISGGPSLY
TRBV7-8	TRBJ1-1	.	ASSPRGVFTEAF
TRBV7-9	TRBJ1-1	TRBD1	SSRIGQGSTEAF
TRBV7-9	TRBJ2-5	TRBD1	ASSSEGAREETQY
TRBV30	TRBJ2-5	TRBD2	AWRPGLAGETQY
TRBV2	TRBJ2-7	TRBD1	ASTGTGGYEQY
TRBV28	TRBJ1-2	.	ASSFLYGYT
TRBV4-1	TRBJ1-6	.	ASSQVVDSGSPLH
TRBV5-1	TRBJ1-2	TRBD1	ASSLSGGSYGYT
TRBV27	TRBJ2-7	.	ASSRGRGYEQY
TRBV6-1	TRBJ1-1	.	ASSEARSNLWEAF
TRBV7-9	TRBJ1-1	.	ASSLAVLGGNTEAF
TRBV30	TRBJ2-1	TRBD2	AWSGGAGYNEQF
TRBV5-1	TRBJ2-3	TRBD2	ASSFTTSGTDTQY
TRBV7-2	TRBJ2-1	TRBD2	ASSLFGVSGGASEQF
TRBV6-5	TRBJ1-4	.	ASSYSGAGEKLF
TRBV5-1	TRBJ2-5	TRBD2	ASSPGGVETQY
TRBV7-9	TRBJ2-7	.	SSSPTMAEQY
TRBV5-6	TRBJ2-1	TRBD2	ASSLTSGRAVGEQF
TRBV23-1	TRBJ2-3	.	ASSRRAGTDTQY
TRBV27	TRBJ2-5	TRBD1	ASSFRQGSGETQY
TRBV14	TRBJ2-7	TRBD2	ASSHSRDGGGEQY
TRBV10-2	TRBJ2-5	.	ASTDWGRGEETQY
TRBV28	TRBJ1-2	.	ASSFVMSRDRYYGYT
TRBV4-1	TRBJ2-1	.	ASGQIGDPNEQF
TRBV27	TRBJ1-1	TRBD1	ASSDRANEAF
TRBV6-5	TRBJ2-7	TRBD1	ASSYLSGQAIYEQY
TRBV6-4	TRBJ2-1	.	ASSGTLGTNEQF
TRBV29-1	TRBJ2-6	.	SASLSGANVLT
TRBV4-2	TRBJ1-5	.	ASSQDGQSNQPQH
TRBV6-1	TRBJ1-5	.	ASSVREGNQPQH
TRBV19	TRBJ2-5	TRBD2	ASRGGDSLGTQY
TRBV5-6	TRBJ2-7	TRBD2	ASGLAGGPSEQY
TRBV7-9	TRBJ2-5	.	ASSLGHSQETQY
TRBV5-4	TRBJ1-2	.	ASSLEGKGGYGYT
TRBV28	TRBJ1-3	.	ASSLWFKDREREGNTIY
TRBV19	TRBJ2-7	TRBD1	ASSQLPGQGGYEQY
TRBV19	TRBJ1-2	.	ASSASVTANYGYT
TRBV5-4	TRBJ1-2	.	ASSSGGNYGYT
TRBV18	TRBJ1-2	TRBD1	ASSTSGTGPGYT
TRBV2	TRBJ2-5	.	ASSGTGLPGEGAQY
TRBV5-1	TRBJ1-4	.	ASGFSGDNEKLF
TRBV6-5	TRBJ1-1	.	ASSYTENTEAF
TRBV5-4	TRBJ1-4	.	ASSPEGSNEKLF
TRBV18	TRBJ1-4	.	ASSPYGVGEKLF
TRBV18	TRBJ2-7	.	ASSPNLGGAWGEQY
TRBV2	TRBJ2-1	TRBD2	ASSTRTSVYLF